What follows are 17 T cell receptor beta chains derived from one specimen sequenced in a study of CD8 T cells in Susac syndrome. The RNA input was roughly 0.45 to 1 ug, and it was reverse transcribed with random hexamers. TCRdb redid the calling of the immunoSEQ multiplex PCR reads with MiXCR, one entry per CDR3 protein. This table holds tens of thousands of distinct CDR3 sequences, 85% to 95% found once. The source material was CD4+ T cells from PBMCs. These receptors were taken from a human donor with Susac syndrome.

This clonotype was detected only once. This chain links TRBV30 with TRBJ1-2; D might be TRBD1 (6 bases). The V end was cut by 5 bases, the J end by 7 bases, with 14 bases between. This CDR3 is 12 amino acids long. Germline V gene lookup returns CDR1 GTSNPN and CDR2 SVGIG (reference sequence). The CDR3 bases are TGTGCCTGGGATGGTGGGGGCGGTGGCTACACCTTC. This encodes CAWDGGGGGYTF.

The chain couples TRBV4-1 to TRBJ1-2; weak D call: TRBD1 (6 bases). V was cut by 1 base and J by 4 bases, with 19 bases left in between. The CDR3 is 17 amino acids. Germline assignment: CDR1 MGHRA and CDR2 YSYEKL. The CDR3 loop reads CASSQGGGRQVVYGYTF. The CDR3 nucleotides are TGCGCCAGCAGCCAAGGGGGCGGAAGACAGGTGGTCTATGGCTACACCTTC.

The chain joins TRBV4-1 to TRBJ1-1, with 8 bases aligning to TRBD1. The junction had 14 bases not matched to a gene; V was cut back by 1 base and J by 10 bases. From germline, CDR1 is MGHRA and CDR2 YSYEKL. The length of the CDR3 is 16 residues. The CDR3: CASSQGPVQGAPGAFF. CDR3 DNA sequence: TGCGCCAGCAGCCAAGGTCCAGTTCAGGGGGCGCCGGGAGCTTTCTTT.

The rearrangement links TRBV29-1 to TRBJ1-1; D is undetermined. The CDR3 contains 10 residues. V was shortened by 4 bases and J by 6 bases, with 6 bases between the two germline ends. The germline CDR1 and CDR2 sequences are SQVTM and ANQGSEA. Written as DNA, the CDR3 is TGCAGCGTTGGGTCGGCTGAAGCTTTCTTT. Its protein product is CSVGSAEAFF.

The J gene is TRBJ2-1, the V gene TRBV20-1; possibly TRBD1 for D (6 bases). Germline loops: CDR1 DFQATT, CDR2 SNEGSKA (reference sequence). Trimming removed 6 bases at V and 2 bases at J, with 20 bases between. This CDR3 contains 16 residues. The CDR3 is CSALQHGQITYNEQFF. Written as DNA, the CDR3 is TGCAGTGCCCTTCAACACGGACAGATAACCTACAATGAGCAGTTCTTC.

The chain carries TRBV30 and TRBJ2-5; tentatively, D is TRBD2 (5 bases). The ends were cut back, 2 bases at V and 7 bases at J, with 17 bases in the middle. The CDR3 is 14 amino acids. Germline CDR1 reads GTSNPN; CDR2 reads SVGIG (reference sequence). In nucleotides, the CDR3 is TGTGCCTGGAGTCCTTGGGCTGAGGGAGCGACCCAGTACTTC. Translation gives CAWSPWAEGATQYF.

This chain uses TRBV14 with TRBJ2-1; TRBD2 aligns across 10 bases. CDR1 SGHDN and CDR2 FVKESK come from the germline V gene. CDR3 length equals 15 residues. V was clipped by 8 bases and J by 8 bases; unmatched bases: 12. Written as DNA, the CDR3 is TGTGCCAGCCAGCCAACTAGCGGGACATACGATGAGCAGTTCTTC. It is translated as CASQPTSGTYDEQFF.

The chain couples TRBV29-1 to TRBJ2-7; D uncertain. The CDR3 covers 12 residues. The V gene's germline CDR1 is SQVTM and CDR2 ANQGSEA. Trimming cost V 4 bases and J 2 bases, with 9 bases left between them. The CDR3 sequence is CSVVMSTYEQYF. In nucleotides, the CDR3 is TGCAGCGTTGTCATGTCGACCTACGAGCAGTACTTC.

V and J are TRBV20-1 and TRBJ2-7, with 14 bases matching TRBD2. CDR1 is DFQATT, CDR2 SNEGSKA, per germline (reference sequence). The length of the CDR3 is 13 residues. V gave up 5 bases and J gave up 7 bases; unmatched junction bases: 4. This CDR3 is CSAGGLAGVEQYF. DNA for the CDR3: TGCAGTGCTGGGGGACTAGCGGGGGTTGAGCAGTACTTC.

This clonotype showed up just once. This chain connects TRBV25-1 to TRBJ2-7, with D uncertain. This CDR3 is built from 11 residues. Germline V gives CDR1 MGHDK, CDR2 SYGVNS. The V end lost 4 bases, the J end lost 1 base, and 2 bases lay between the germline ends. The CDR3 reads CASSVSYEQYF. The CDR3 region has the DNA TGTGCCAGCAGTGTATCCTACGAGCAGTACTTC.

The CDR3 region has the DNA TGCAGTGCTATTAGCGGAGATGATAGCACAGATACGCAGTATTTT. Translating gives CSAISGDDSTDTQYF. The J gene is TRBJ2-3, the V gene TRBV20-1; perhaps TRBD2 as D (6 bases). Trimming cost V 4 bases and J 0 bases, with 14 bases left between them. Per the germline V gene, CDR1 is DFQATT and CDR2 is SNEGSKA (reference sequence). CDR3 length equals 15 residues.

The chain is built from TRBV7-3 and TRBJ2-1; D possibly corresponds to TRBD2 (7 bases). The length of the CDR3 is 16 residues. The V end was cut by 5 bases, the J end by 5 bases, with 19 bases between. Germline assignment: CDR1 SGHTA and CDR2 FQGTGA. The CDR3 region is CASSEFAGAGDNEQFF. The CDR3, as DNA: TGTGCCAGCAGCGAATTCGCGGGGGCAGGTGACAATGAGCAGTTCTTC.

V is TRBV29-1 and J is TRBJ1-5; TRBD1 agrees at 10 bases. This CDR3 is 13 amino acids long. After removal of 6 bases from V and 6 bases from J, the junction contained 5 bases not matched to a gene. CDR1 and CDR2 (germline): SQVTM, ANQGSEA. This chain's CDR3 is CSVVRDRGQPQHF. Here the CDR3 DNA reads TGCAGCGTAGTACGGGACAGGGGTCAGCCCCAGCATTTT.

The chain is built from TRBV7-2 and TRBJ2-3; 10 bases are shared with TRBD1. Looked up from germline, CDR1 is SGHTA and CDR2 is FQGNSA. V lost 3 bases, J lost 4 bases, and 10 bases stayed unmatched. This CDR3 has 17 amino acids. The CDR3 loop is CASSLEMGTGAPDTQYF. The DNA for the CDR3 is TGTGCCAGCAGCTTGGAGATGGGGACAGGGGCGCCAGATACGCAGTATTTT.

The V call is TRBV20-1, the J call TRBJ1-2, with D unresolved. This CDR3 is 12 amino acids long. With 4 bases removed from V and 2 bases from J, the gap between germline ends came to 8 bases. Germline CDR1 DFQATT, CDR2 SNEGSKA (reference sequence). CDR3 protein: CSAISGNYGYTF. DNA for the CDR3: TGCAGTGCTATCTCCGGGAACTATGGCTACACCTTC.

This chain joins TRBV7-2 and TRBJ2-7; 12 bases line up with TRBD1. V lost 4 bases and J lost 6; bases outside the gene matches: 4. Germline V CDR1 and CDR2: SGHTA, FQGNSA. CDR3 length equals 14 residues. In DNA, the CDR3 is TGTGCCAGCAGCTGGGGACAGGGGGCTAGCGAGCAGTACTTC. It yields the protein CASSWGQGASEQYF.

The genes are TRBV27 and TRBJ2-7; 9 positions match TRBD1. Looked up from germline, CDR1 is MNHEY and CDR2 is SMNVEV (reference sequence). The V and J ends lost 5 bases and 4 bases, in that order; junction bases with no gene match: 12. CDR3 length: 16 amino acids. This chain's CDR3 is CASSHGPGTGWYEQYF. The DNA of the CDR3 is TGTGCCAGCAGTCATGGCCCCGGGACAGGGTGGTACGAGCAGTACTTC.